This TCR beta chain was observed in a study of neurological immune-mediated disorders. TCRdb independently ran MiXCR on the 5' RACE reads; one entry per CDR3 protein. The top ten clones hold about 19% of a sample with around 15,000 distinct CDR3 sequences, under 3.5% of them seen once. Study-wide findings and caveats: HTLV-1-associated myelopathy had the most TCR clonal expansion, and multiple sclerosis had the least, less than healthy controls.

CDR1 MNHEY and CDR2 SMNVEV come from the germline V gene (reference sequence). V lost 7 bases to trimming and J lost 4 bases; unmatched junction nucleotides: 3. The CDR3 has 12 amino acids. Use was made of around 1 million CD4+ or CD8+ T cells in sorted libraries. This clonotype came up many times. Its matching antigen is unknown. Source material: CD8+ T cells from blood. The origin of this receptor is a middle-aged woman in good health. The chain links TRBV27 to TRBJ2-7, with 8 positions matching TRBD1. CDR3 bases: TGTGCCAGCACTACAGGGGGTTACGAGCAGTACTTC. This codes for CASTTGGYEQYF.